These 32 T cell receptor beta chains were sequenced from one sample in a study of blood T cell repertoires in COVID-19. Assay used: immunoSEQ multiplex PCR; TCRdb lists only in-frame clones, some missing. The sample lists around 72,000 clones; over 75% were seen once. Sequenced input: peripheral blood. These receptor sequences come from a man in his fifties or sixties with acute or convalescent COVID-19.

The gene calls are TRBV11-1 and TRBJ2-1, with TRBD1 as a possible D gene (6 bases). Germline-derived CDR1 and CDR2 are SGHAT and FQDESV (reference sequence). The V end lost 4 bases, the J end lost 0 bases, and 10 bases lay between the germline ends. The CDR3 length is 15 residues. The chain's CDR3 is CASSYRGSSYNEQFF. The CDR3 bases are TGTGCCAGCAGCTATAGGGGGAGCTCCTACAATGAGCAGTTCTTC.

The J gene is TRBJ2-5, the V gene TRBV25-1; a weak D match, TRBD2 (5 bases). CDR1 is MGHDK and CDR2 is SYGVNS in the germline V gene. The CDR3 is made up of 13 amino acids. V lost 6 bases and J 0 bases, leaving 8 bases between the germline ends. Here the CDR3 reads CASSGLNQETQYF. The DNA for the CDR3 is TGTGCCAGCAGCGGACTGAACCAAGAGACCCAGTACTTC.

A few counts support this clone. This chain connects TRBV11-1 to TRBJ1-6; no clear D gene. The germline gives CDR1 SGHAT, CDR2 FQDESV (reference sequence). Trimming pared 3 bases from V and 7 bases from J, leaving 16 bases between. The CDR3 contains 16 residues. CDR3 nucleotides: TGTGCCAGCAGCTTCATCCCGGCAGGCTCAAATTCACCCCTCCACTTT. This sequence encodes CASSFIPAGSNSPLHF.

The V and J genes are TRBV24-1 and TRBJ1-1; D ambiguous. This CDR3 is 13 amino acids long. The germline gives CDR1 KGHDR, CDR2 SFDVKD. The germline V and J ends were trimmed by 5 bases and 2 bases, with 8 bases remaining between them. The CDR3 sequence: CATSAGYNTEAFF. Written as DNA, the CDR3 is TGTGCCACCAGTGCGGGATACAACACTGAAGCTTTCTTT.

The chain has TRBV5-1 and TRBJ2-5, with D perhaps matching TRBD1 (6 bases). This CDR3 is built from 15 residues. Germline lookup yields CDR1 SGHRS and CDR2 YFSETQ. V shed 0 bases and J shed 4 bases, with 13 bases lying between them. DNA of the CDR3: TGCGCCAGCAGCTTGGTCCCCGCAGGGGTAGAGACCCAGTACTTC. This encodes CASSLVPAGVETQYF.

V and J are TRBV6-5 and TRBJ1-2; possibly TRBD1 for D (6 bases). This CDR3 spans 14 amino acids. Germline CDR1 is MNHEY and CDR2 is SVGAGI. Trimming shortened V by 3 bases and J by 5 bases, and 13 bases separated the two germline ends. The CDR3 DNA sequence: TGTGCCAGCAGTTATGCGGACAGCCCTTATGGCTACACCTTC. Its protein is CASSYADSPYGYTF.

This clone was seen just once. The V and J genes are TRBV7-2 and TRBJ1-5, with TRBD1 matching over 7 bases. The CDR3 contains 15 residues. Germline V gene lookup returns CDR1 SGHTA and CDR2 FQGNSA. V shed 5 bases and J 6 bases; nucleotides not matched to a gene: 10. CDR3 in DNA: TGTGCCAGCAGCCGGGACAGTTTAGGTTTTCAGCCCCAGCATTTT. Translated: CASSRDSLGFQPQHF.

This chain links TRBV30 with TRBJ2-2, with 7 bases identical to TRBD2. The CDR3 has 15 residues. Germline V gene data show CDR1 as GTSNPN and CDR2 as SVGIG (reference sequence). V shed 3 bases, J shed 5 bases, and the junction held 9 bases outside the gene matches. CDR3 loop: CAWRTTSVDTGELFF. The CDR3 nucleotides are TGTGCCTGGAGAACCACTAGCGTTGATACCGGGGAGCTGTTTTTT.

V and J are TRBV30 and TRBJ1-1; 8 nucleotides agree with TRBD1. V lost 3 bases and J lost 2; bases outside the gene matches: 8. This CDR3 is built from 15 residues. Germline V gene lookup returns CDR1 GTSNPN and CDR2 SVGIG (reference sequence). As DNA, the CDR3 is TGTGCCTGGAGGGAATTGGACAGGGTAAACACTGAAGCTTTCTTT. Amino acids: CAWRELDRVNTEAFF.

The rearrangement links TRBV10-2 to TRBJ1-6, with TRBD1 identical over 8 bases. The CDR3 extends over 15 amino acids. In germline, CDR1 is WSHSY, CDR2 SAAADI. V lost 5 bases to trimming and J lost 8 bases; unmatched junction nucleotides: 8. The CDR3 spells CASSRGTGGYSPLHF. CDR3 DNA: TGCGCCAGCAGTAGAGGAACAGGGGGGTATTCACCCCTCCACTTT.

This rearrangement joins TRBV18 to TRBJ2-1; tentatively, D is TRBD2 (5 bases). Germline V CDR1 and CDR2: KGHSH, LQKENI. This CDR3 contains 16 residues. V lost 6 bases and J lost 2, with 17 bases in between. The chain's CDR3 is CASSLTGKLAYNEQFF. CDR3 DNA: TGTGCCAGCTCCTTAACCGGGAAACTAGCCTACAATGAGCAGTTCTTC.

The V and J genes are TRBV12-5 and TRBJ1-6, with D uncertain. Germline V gives CDR1 LGHNT, CDR2 FRNRAP. Trimming shortened V by 5 bases and J by 0 bases, and 2 bases separated the two germline ends. The CDR3 runs to 13 residues. The CDR3 region has the DNA TGTGCTAGTGGTCGCTCCTATAATTCACCCCTCCACTTT. Translating gives CASGRSYNSPLHF.

The chain employs TRBV11-2 and TRBJ2-5; TRBD2 agrees at 7 bases. V was pared by 1 base and J by 0 bases, with 2 bases of the junction left unmatched. Germline lookup yields CDR1 SGHAT and CDR2 FQNNGV. The CDR3 is 15 residues long. CDR3 in amino acids: CASSLGRGYQETQYF. The CDR3 nucleotides are TGTGCCAGCAGCTTAGGGCGGGGGTACCAAGAGACCCAGTACTTC.

This chain joins TRBV27 and TRBJ1-5; the D is unclear. CDR1 is MNHEY, CDR2 SMNVEV, per germline (reference sequence). V lost 2 bases and J 2 bases, leaving 10 bases between the germline ends. The CDR3 runs to 15 residues. The CDR3 is CASSLEGKGNQPQHF. In nucleotides, the CDR3 is TGTGCCAGCAGTTTAGAGGGCAAGGGCAATCAGCCCCAGCATTTT.

This clone was counted between two and nine times. The rearrangement joins TRBV5-6 to TRBJ2-7; TRBD1 aligns across 7 bases. Trimming removed 4 bases from V and 2 bases from J; junction bases left unmatched: 6. This CDR3 contains 14 residues. In germline, CDR1 is SGHDT, CDR2 YYEEEE. CDR3: CASSPGQRTYEQYF. CDR3 nucleotide sequence: TGTGCCAGCAGCCCGGGACAGAGAACCTACGAGCAGTACTTC.

This clone was observed once. This chain joins TRBV6-4 and TRBJ2-1, with D perhaps matching TRBD1 (8 bases). Trimming cost V 6 bases and J 8 bases, with 17 bases left between them. The length of the CDR3 is 14 residues. In germline, CDR1 is MRHNA, CDR2 SNTAGT. CDR3: CASRNTGGGDEQFF. CDR3 bases: TGTGCCAGCAGAAACACAGGGGGAGGGGATGAGCAGTTCTTC.

This chain connects TRBV7-8 to TRBJ2-7, with D possibly TRBD1 on 5 matching bases. In germline, CDR1 is SGHVS, CDR2 FQNEAQ. V was cut by 7 bases and J by 0 bases, with 16 bases left in between. CDR3 size: 15 residues. The CDR3 sequence: CASTATRDSSYEQYF. CDR3 nucleotide sequence: TGTGCCAGCACCGCCACCAGGGATAGCTCCTACGAGCAGTACTTC. The full variable domain, rest sourced from reference TRBV7-8 and TRBJ2-7, is GAGVSQSPRYKVAKRGQDVALRCDPISGHVSLFWYQQALGQGPEFLTYFQNEAQLDKSGLPSDRFFAERPEGSVSTLKIQRTQQEDSAVYLCASTATRDSSYEQYFGPGTRLTVT.

V usage is TRBV4-2 and J usage is TRBJ1-5; D is perhaps TRBD1 (5 bases). Germline lookup yields CDR1 LGHNA and CDR2 YNFKEQ. The CDR3 is made up of 16 amino acids. V lost 4 bases, J lost 3 bases, and 16 bases lay in between. CDR3 sequence (DNA): TGTGCCAGCAGCCGAGATTACAGGACTATCAATCAGCCCCAGCATTTT. This encodes CASSRDYRTINQPQHF.

The chain has TRBV12-3 or TRBV12-4 and TRBJ1-1; tentatively, D is TRBD1 (6 bases). V lost 4 bases and J 8 bases, leaving 8 bases between the germline ends. CDR3 length: 11 amino acids. The CDR3, as DNA: TGTGCCAGCAGTTCTGACAGGGAAGCTTTCTTT. This gives the protein CASSSDREAFF.

The chain links TRBV6-5 to TRBJ2-1, with a weak D call TRBD2 (5 bases). The CDR3 covers 15 residues. Germline V gene sequence: CDR1 MNHEY, CDR2 SVGAGI. Trimming shortened V by 10 bases and J by 7 bases, and 23 bases separated the two germline ends. CDR3 amino acids: CATHIRTEVGNEQFF. Here the CDR3 DNA reads TGTGCCACCCATATTAGGACGGAGGTTGGAAATGAGCAGTTCTTC.

In this sample, this clone turned up once. The chain recombines TRBV2 with TRBJ2-5; 8 bases agree with TRBD2. Per the germline V gene, CDR1 is SNHLY and CDR2 is FYNNEI. The V gene end was trimmed by 10 bases and the J gene end by 4 bases; junction bases not matched to a gene: 17. The length of the CDR3 is 16 residues. The CDR3 region has the DNA TGTGCCAACAACCGCGGATTAGCGGGGTCCGGAGAGACCCAGTACTTC. The encoded protein is CANNRGLAGSGETQYF. Supplemented by reference TRBV2 and TRBJ2-5, the full variable domain reads EPEVTQTPSHQVTQMGQEVILRCVPISNHLYFYWYRQILGQKVEFLVSFYNNEISEKSEIFDDQFSVERPDGSNFTLKIRSTKLEDSAMYFCANNRGLAGSGETQYFGPGTRLLVL.

The chain has TRBV9 and TRBJ1-2, with D possibly matching TRBD1 (6 bases). V dropped 4 bases and J dropped 0 bases, with 16 bases sitting between them. This CDR3 is 16 amino acids long. Germline CDR1 and CDR2: SGDLS and YYNGEE. CDR3 in DNA: TGTGCCAGCAGCCCGGGAGGCGGGGGCACTAACTATGGCTACACCTTC. This codes for CASSPGGGGTNYGYTF. Based on the CDR3 plus reference TRBV9 and TRBJ1-2, the full variable domain is DSGVTQTPKHLITATGQRVTLRCSPRSGDLSVYWYQQSLDQGLQFLIQYYNGEERAKGNILERFSAQQFPDLHSELNLSSLELGDSALYFCASSPGGGGTNYGYTFGSGTRLTVV.

This sequence joins TRBV11-2 and TRBJ2-7; 7 bases align to TRBD2. From germline, CDR1 is SGHAT and CDR2 FQNNGV. Trimming cost V 1 base and J 4 bases; bases outside gene matches: 4. The length of the CDR3 is 14 residues. The CDR3 loop reads CASSLVGGGYEQYF. CDR3 coding DNA: TGTGCCAGCAGCTTAGTGGGCGGGGGTTACGAGCAGTACTTC.

CDR3 sequence reads: CASSNPGQGYEQYF. CDR3 DNA sequence: TGTGCCAGCAGTAACCCGGGACAGGGCTACGAGCAGTACTTC. The gene calls are TRBV28 and TRBJ2-7; 9 bases map to TRBD1. Germline values: CDR1 MDHEN, CDR2 SYDVKM. The V gene end was trimmed by 5 bases and the J gene end by 3 bases; junction bases not matched to a gene: 5. The CDR3 is 14 amino acids. Drawing the rest from reference TRBV28 and TRBJ2-7, the complete variable domain is DVKVTQSSRYLVKRTGEKVFLECVQDMDHENMFWYRQDPGLGLRLIYFSYDVKMKEKGDIPEGYSVSREKKERFSLILESASTNQTSMYLCASSNPGQGYEQYFGPGTRLTVT.

The V gene is TRBV10-3, the J gene TRBJ2-1; D is unresolved. Germline values: CDR1 ENHRY, CDR2 SYGVKD. CDR3 length: 13 residues. V dropped 11 bases and J dropped 10 bases, with 21 bases sitting between them. CDR3 residues: CARRPETSIEQFF. CDR3 nucleotide sequence: TGTGCCCGGCGGCCAGAAACCTCCATAGAGCAGTTCTTC.

J is TRBJ2-7 and V is TRBV5-4, with 7 positions matching TRBD2. The CDR3 loop spans 15 amino acids. Germline-derived CDR1 and CDR2 are SGHNT and YYREEE (reference sequence). The trim removed 1 base at V and 3 bases at J, leaving 7 bases unmatched. CDR3 in amino acids: CASSLSGAEGYEQYF. In DNA form, the CDR3 reads TGTGCCAGCAGCTTGAGCGGGGCGGAGGGCTACGAGCAGTACTTC.

The rearrangement links TRBV5-6 to TRBJ1-1, with 11 bases identical to TRBD1. CDR3 length: 16 residues. The germline CDR1 and CDR2 sequences are SGHDT and YYEEEE. Unmatched junction bases numbered 4, after V lost 0 bases and J lost 3 bases. The CDR3 here is CASSLGDRGFHTEAFF. The CDR3 nucleotides are TGTGCCAGCAGCTTGGGGGACAGGGGGTTTCACACTGAAGCTTTCTTT.

This clone was detected only a few times. This rearrangement joins TRBV4-2 to TRBJ1-2, with 10 bases matching TRBD1. The CDR3 runs 17 residues. The V and J ends lost 2 bases and 2 bases, in that order; junction bases with no gene match: 8. Germline CDR1 reads LGHNA; CDR2 reads YNFKEQ. The CDR3 protein is CASSQPSGGQGNYGYTF. Here the CDR3 DNA reads TGTGCCAGCAGCCAACCCTCGGGGGGACAGGGGAACTATGGCTACACCTTC.

The sample holds one count of this clone. The chain is built from TRBV11-2 and TRBJ1-2; D unresolved. V lost 0 bases, J lost 3 bases, and 5 bases lay in between. Germline V gives CDR1 SGHAT, CDR2 FQNNGV. The CDR3 spans 13 residues. In DNA, the CDR3 is TGTGCCAGCAGCTTAGATCCGGACTATGGCTACACCTTC. Its translation is CASSLDPDYGYTF.

The chain is built from TRBV11-2 and TRBJ2-7; possible D gene TRBD2, 6 bases. CDR1 SGHAT and CDR2 FQNNGV come from the germline V gene. The CDR3 loop spans 14 amino acids. V was shortened by 7 bases and J by 0 bases, with 13 bases between the two germline ends. Here the CDR3 DNA reads TGTGCCAGCACCGACTGGGACTTCTCCTACGAGCAGTACTTC. Residues: CASTDWDFSYEQYF.

The chain couples TRBV5-1 to TRBJ2-7; D unclear. Germline-derived CDR1 and CDR2 are SGHRS and YFSETQ. V was shortened by 0 bases and J by 2 bases, with 9 bases between the two germline ends. The CDR3 totals 14 residues. CDR3 sequence: CASSLGSGTYEQYF. The CDR3 coding sequence is TGCGCCAGCAGCTTGGGGTCAGGAACCTACGAGCAGTACTTC.

The chain links TRBV7-3 to TRBJ2-5; unclear D gene. This CDR3 contains 15 residues. Trimming pared 0 bases from V and 6 bases from J, leaving 14 bases between. Germline V gene lookup returns CDR1 SGHTA and CDR2 FQGTGA. CDR3: CASSLTGSGQKTQYF. In nucleotides, the CDR3 is TGTGCCAGCAGCTTAACGGGCAGTGGTCAGAAGACCCAGTACTTC.